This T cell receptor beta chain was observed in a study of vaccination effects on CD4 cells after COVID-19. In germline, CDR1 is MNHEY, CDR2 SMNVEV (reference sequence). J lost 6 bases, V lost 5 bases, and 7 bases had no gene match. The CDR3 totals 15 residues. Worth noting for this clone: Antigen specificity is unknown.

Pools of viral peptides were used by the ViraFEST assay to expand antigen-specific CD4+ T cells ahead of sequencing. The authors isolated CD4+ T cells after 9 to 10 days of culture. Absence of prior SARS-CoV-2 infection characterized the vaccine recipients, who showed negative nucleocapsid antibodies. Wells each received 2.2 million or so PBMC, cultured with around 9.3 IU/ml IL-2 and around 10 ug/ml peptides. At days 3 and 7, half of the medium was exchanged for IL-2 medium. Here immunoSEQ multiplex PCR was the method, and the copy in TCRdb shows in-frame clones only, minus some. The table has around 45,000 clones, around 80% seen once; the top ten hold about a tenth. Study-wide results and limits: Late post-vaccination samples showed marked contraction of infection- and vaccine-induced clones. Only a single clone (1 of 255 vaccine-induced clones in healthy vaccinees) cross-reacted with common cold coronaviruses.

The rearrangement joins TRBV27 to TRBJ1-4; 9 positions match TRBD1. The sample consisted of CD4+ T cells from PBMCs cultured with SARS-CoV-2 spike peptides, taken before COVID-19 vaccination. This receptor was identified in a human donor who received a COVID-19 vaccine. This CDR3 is CASSAPGQGYEKLFF. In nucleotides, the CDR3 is TGTGCCAGCAGTGCGCCGGGACAGGGATATGAAAAACTGTTTTTT.